The clone carrying this T cell receptor (beta chain) was detected a few times. The target antigen is unknown. The entry originates in a study of T cell responses to AZD1222 COVID-19 vaccine. Overall study context: Researchers grouped second doses given at about 4 or about 12 weeks into one pool. Points from the study as a whole: Only a handful of people who got AZD1222 tested seropositive at baseline.

The CDR3 covers 14 residues. Germline loops: CDR1 SGHVS, CDR2 FQNEAQ. V lost 3 bases, J lost 0 bases, and 6 bases lay in between. Sequenced by immunoSEQ multiplex PCR; TCRdb stores in-frame clones only, minus some. The profile shows 92,000 or so clones, about 90% of them singletons. This specimen was peripheral blood, taken on day 0 of AZD1222 vaccination. The chain carries TRBV7-8 and TRBJ1-3, with no clear D. This TCR derives from an adult in good health. The CDR3 DNA follows: TGTGCCAGCAGCTTGGGTAGCTCTGGAAACACCATATATTTT. This gives the protein CASSLGSSGNTIYF.